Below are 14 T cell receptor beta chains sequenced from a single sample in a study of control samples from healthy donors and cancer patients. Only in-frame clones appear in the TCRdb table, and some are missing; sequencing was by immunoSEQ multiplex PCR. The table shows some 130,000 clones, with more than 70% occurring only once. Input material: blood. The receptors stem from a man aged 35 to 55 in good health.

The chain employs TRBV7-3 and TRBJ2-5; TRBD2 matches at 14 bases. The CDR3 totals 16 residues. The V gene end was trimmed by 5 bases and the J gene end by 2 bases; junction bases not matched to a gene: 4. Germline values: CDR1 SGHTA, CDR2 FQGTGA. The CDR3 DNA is TGTGCCAGCAGCCCCGGACTAGCGGGGGGTCAAGAGACCCAGTACTTC. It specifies CASSPGLAGGQETQYF. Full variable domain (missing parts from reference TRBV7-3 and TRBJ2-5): GAGVSQTPSNKVTEKGKYVELRCDPISGHTALYWYRQSLGQGPEFLIYFQGTGAADDSGLPNDRFFAVRPEGSVSTLKIQRTERGDSAVYLCASSPGLAGGQETQYFGPGTRLLVL.

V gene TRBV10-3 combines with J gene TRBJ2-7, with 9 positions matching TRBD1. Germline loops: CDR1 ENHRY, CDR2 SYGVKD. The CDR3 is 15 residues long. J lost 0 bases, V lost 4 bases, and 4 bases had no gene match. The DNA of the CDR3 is TGTGCCATCAGTGGAGGGACAGGGAGCTCCTACGAGCAGTACTTC. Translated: CAISGGTGSSYEQYF.

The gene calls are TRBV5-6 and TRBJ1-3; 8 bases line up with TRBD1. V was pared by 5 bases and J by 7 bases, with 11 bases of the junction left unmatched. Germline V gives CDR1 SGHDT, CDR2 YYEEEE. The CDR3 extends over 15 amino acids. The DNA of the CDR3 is TGTGCCAGCAGGCGAGGACCGGGACAGGTTAACACCATATATTTT. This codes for CASRRGPGQVNTIYF.

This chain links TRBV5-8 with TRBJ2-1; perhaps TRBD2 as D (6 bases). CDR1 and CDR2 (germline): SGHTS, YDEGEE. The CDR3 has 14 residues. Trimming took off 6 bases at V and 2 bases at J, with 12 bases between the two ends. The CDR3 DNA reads TGTGCCAGCATGCGGGGAACCACCTACAATGAGCAGTTCTTC. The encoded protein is CASMRGTTYNEQFF. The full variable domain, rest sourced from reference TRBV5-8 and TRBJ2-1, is EAGVTQSPTHLIKTRGQQATLRCSPISGHTSVYWYQQALGLGLQFLLWYDEGEERNRGNFPPRFSGRQFPNYSSELNVNALELEDSALYLCASMRGTTYNEQFFGPGTRLTVL.

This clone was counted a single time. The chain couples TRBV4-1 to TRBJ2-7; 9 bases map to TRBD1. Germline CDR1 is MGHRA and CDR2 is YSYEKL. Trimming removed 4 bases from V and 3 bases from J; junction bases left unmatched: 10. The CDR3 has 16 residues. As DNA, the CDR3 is TGCGCCAGCAGCCTAAGAGCGGGACAGGGAATCTACGAGCAGTACTTC. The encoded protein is CASSLRAGQGIYEQYF.

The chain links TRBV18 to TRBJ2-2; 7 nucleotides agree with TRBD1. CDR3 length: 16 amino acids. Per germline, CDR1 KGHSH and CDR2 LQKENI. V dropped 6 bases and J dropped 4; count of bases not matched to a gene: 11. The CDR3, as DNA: TGTGCCAGCTCGCGCGCGACAGGGTCGGGCACCGGGGAGCTGTTTTTT. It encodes CASSRATGSGTGELFF.

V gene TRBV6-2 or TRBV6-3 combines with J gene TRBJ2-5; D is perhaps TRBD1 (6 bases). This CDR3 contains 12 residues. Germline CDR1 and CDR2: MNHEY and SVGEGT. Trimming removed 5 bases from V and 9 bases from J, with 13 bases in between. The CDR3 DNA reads TGTGCCAGCAGTGACAGGTCCAGGGCCCAGTACTTC. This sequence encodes CASSDRSRAQYF.

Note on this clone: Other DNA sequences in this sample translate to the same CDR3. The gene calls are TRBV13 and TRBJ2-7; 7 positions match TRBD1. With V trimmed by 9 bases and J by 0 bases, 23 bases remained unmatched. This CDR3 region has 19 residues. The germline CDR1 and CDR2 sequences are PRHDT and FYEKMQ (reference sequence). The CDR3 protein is CASSPTLTGVQGSSYEQYF. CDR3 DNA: TGTGCCAGTAGCCCCACCCTCACAGGGGTCCAAGGAAGCTCCTACGAGCAGTACTTC.

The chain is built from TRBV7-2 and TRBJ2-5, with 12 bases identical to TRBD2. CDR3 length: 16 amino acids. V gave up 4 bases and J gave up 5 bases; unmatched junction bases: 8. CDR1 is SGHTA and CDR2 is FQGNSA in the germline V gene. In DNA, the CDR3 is TGTGCCAGCAGCTGGCCTAGCGGGGGGGCAGGGGAGACCCAGTACTTC. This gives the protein CASSWPSGGAGETQYF.

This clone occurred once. CDR3 sequence: CASSGQGASQPQHF. The CDR3 DNA reads as TGTGCCAGCTCAGGACAGGGGGCATCTCAGCCCCAGCATTTT. This chain uses TRBV18 with TRBJ1-5, with 11 positions matching TRBD1. The ends lost 5 bases at V and 6 bases at J; junction bases unmatched: 3. The CDR3 is made up of 14 amino acids. The germline CDR1 and CDR2 sequences are KGHSH and LQKENI.

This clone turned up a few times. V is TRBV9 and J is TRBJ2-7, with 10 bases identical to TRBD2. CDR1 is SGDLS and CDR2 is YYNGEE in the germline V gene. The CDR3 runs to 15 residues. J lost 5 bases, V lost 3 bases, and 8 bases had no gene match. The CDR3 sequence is CASSATGTSVHEQYF. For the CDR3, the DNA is TGTGCCAGCAGCGCAACCGGGACTAGCGTCCACGAGCAGTACTTC.

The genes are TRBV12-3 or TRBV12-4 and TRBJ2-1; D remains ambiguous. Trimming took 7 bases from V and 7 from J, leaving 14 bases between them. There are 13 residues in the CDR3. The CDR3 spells CASNNLGRNEQFF. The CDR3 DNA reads TGTGCCAGCAATAACCTAGGAAGGAATGAGCAGTTCTTC.

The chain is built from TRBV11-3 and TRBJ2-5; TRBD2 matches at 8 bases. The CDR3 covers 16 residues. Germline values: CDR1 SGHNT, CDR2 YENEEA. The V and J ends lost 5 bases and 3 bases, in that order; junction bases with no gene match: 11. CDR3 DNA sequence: TGTGCCAGCAGCCAACCTGGACTAGCATCTAAAGAGACCCAGTACTTC. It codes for CASSQPGLASKETQYF.

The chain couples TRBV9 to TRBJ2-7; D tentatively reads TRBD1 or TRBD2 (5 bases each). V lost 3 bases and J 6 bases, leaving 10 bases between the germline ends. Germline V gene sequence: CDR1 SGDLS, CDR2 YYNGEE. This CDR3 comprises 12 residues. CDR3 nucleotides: TGTGCCAGCAGCGGGGACGGTCTCGAGCAGTACTTC. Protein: CASSGDGLEQYF.